Included here is one T cell receptor (beta chain) sequence, with context. Antigen: not known. Sequenced by immunoSEQ multiplex PCR; TCRdb stores in-frame clones only, minus some. The profile covers about 40,000 clones, none occurring a single time. The data belong to a study of T cells after posttransplantation cyclophosphamide. Peripheral blood was collected from the related graft donor on the marrow donation day. The CDR3 length is 13 residues. Trimming shortened V by 3 bases and J by 2 bases, and 7 bases separated the two germline ends. Germline V gives CDR1 SGHRS, CDR2 YFSETQ. General study results and limits: Recipient CMV seropositivity and CMV reactivation strongly tracked TRB clonality. TRB overlap between skin or GI tissue T cells and blood was limited. Later post-transplant blood repertoires were often dominated by donor CD8+ memory clones.

Sequences were obtained from PBMCs. This sequence was found in a man aged 25-40 years in good health and a related stem cell transplant donor. This rearrangement joins TRBV5-1 to TRBJ2-3; D remains ambiguous. As DNA, the CDR3 is TGCGCCAGCAGCTCTATAGTCACAGATACGCAGTATTTT. Translating gives CASSSIVTDTQYF.